This TCR beta chain originates from a study of blood T cell repertoires in COVID-19. Overall study: The United States, Italy and Spain provided the acute and convalescent COVID-19 samples. Sources were T cells, B-cell-depleted T cells, or PBMCs; the material itself was cDNA or gDNA.

A single count supports this clone. The V and J ends lost 3 bases and 3 bases, in that order; junction bases with no gene match: 8. The germline V gene has CDR1 SGDLS and CDR2 YYNGEE. This CDR3 is built from 16 residues. Original methodology: Reference gene primer amplification yielded estimated nucleated cell counts. The method was immunoSEQ multiplex PCR; TCRdb's version includes in-frame clones alone and lacks a portion of them. V, J and clone size were drawn from that table, and D and trimming were deduced from the DNA. The repertoire consists of tens of thousands of clones, with around 90% occurring once and the leading ten covering around 3%.

The chain recombines TRBV9 with TRBJ2-3; 9 nucleotides align to TRBD1. Sample: peripheral blood. The sequence came from a man between 50 and 59 years old with active COVID-19. Here the CDR3 DNA reads TGTGCCAGCAGCGGGACCGGGACAGGGATTACAGATACGCAGTATTTT. Encoded protein: CASSGTGTGITDTQYF.